The present TCR beta chain was sequenced within a study of cytomegalovirus exposure and HLA in healthy donors. Study in general: The roughly 130 validation repertoires, a later analysis reported, used the same platform as the 700 or so repertoires from the first cohort.

Findings and caveats of the study: Accounts indicate the classifier identified cytomegalovirus status with strong specificity and sensitivity. The study designated 150 to 200 TCR beta chains cytomegalovirus-associated.

V was clipped by 2 bases and J by 7 bases; unmatched bases: 3. Per the germline V gene, CDR1 is GTSNPN and CDR2 is SVGIG (reference sequence). The CDR3 has 13 residues. As concerns this clone: Its specificity is not known.

The assay was immunoSEQ multiplex PCR, and TCRdb's table has in-frame clones only and misses some. The sample holds some 64,000 clones; about 97% are singletons and the top ten take around 1.6%. This chain connects TRBV30 to TRBJ2-1; TRBD2 aligns across 9 bases. The receptor comes from a young woman in good health and CMV-seropositive. Sequencing was carried out using PBMCs. In DNA, the CDR3 is TGTGCCTGGAGTCCCAGCGGGGGGAATGAGCAGTTCTTC. Translating it yields CAWSPSGGNEQFF.